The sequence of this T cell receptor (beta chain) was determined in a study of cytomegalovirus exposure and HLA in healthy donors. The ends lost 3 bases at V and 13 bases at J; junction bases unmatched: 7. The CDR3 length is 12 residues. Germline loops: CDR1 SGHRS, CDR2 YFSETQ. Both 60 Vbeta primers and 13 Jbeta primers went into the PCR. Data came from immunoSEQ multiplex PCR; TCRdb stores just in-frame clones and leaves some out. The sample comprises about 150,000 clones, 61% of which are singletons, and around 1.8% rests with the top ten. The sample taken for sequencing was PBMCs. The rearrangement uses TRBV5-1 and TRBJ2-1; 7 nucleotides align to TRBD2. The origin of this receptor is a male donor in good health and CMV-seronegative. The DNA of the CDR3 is TGCGCCAGCAGCTCGAACCGGGGGGATCAGTTCTTC. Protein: CASSSNRGDQFF.